These T cell receptor beta chains were read from a single sample in a study of blood T cell repertoires in COVID-19. The table came from immunoSEQ multiplex PCR; TCRdb's copy has only in-frame clones and leaves some out. The sample carries about 210,000 clones, 92% recorded once. The sample taken for sequencing was peripheral blood. The receptors shown here come from a man aged 25 to 40 with acute or convalescent COVID-19. CDR3s include the opening cysteine and the closing phenylalanine or tryptophan. A D gene is named only where the DNA matches it firmly. Part of the rows lack a size; the others show once, few, many or a class for expanded clones.

J: TRBJ1-5
D: .
size: .
V: TRBV5-1
DNA: TGCGCCAGCAGTTTACATAGCAATCAGCCCCAGCATTTT
CDR3: CASSLHSNQPQHF

J: TRBJ2-7
D: .
size: .
V: TRBV4-2
DNA: TGTGCCAGCAGCCAAGATCCCAGCGCGGACTACGAGCAGTACTTC
CDR3: CASSQDPSADYEQYF

J: TRBJ2-7
D: .
size: .
V: TRBV9
DNA: TGTGCCAGCAGCGCCCAGGGGACCACCTACGAGCAGTACTTC
CDR3: CASSAQGTTYEQYF

J: TRBJ2-5
D: TRBD2
size: .
V: TRBV9
DNA: TGTGCCAGCAGCGTAGGGTTTACGGGGGGACGACTGACCCAGTACTTC
CDR3: CASSVGFTGGRLTQYF

J: TRBJ2-7
D: .
size: once
V: TRBV5-1
DNA: TGCGCCAGCAGCTTGGGACACCAGGCGAGCGAGCAGTACTTC
CDR3: CASSLGHQASEQYF

J: TRBJ2-3
D: .
size: .
V: TRBV24-1
DNA: TGTGCCACCAGTGGGGCACAGAGCACAGATACGCAGTATTTT
CDR3: CATSGAQSTDTQYF

J: TRBJ2-5
D: .
size: .
V: TRBV27
DNA: TGTGCCAGCAGTTTATGGCTGGGGGCCGAAGAGACCCAGTACTTC
CDR3: CASSLWLGAEETQYF

J: TRBJ2-1
D: TRBD2
size: .
V: TRBV11-3
DNA: TGTGCCAGCAGCTTTGATCCTAGCGGGGAGCAGTTCTTC
CDR3: CASSFDPSGEQFF

J: TRBJ1-5
D: .
size: .
V: TRBV19
DNA: TGTGCCAGCCAAACGCGGGGCCGTTATCAGCCCCAGCATTTT
CDR3: CASQTRGRYQPQHF

J: TRBJ2-7
D: .
size: .
V: TRBV28
DNA: TGTGCCAGCAGTGGGACCCCAGGGGCCAACGAGCAGTACTTC
CDR3: CASSGTPGANEQYF

J: TRBJ2-1
D: TRBD1
size: once
V: TRBV7-2
DNA: TGTGCCAGCAGCTTAGACAGGGGCTCCTACAATGAGCAGTTCTTC
CDR3: CASSLDRGSYNEQFF

J: TRBJ2-2
D: TRBD1
size: .
V: TRBV24-1
DNA: TGTGCCACCAGTGGACGACAGGGAAACACCGGGGAGCTGTTTTTT
CDR3: CATSGRQGNTGELFF

J: TRBJ2-1
D: .
size: .
V: TRBV7-9
DNA: TGTGCCAGCACTCCGTGGGGGGATGAGCAGTTCTTC
CDR3: CASTPWGDEQFF

J: TRBJ1-5
D: TRBD1
size: .
V: TRBV28
DNA: TGTGCCAGCACCTCATGGGGGGACAGGGGGCTTCAGCCCCAGCATTTT
CDR3: CASTSWGDRGLQPQHF

J: TRBJ2-1
D: .
size: .
V: TRBV19
DNA: TGTGCCACTTCGCTCGGGACTGGCAATGAGCAGTTCTTC
CDR3: CATSLGTGNEQFF

J: TRBJ1-1
D: .
size: .
V: TRBV5-1
DNA: TGCGCCAGCAGGGGTCCAGGGAGGACTGAAGCTTTCTTT
CDR3: CASRGPGRTEAFF

J: TRBJ2-5
D: TRBD2
size: .
V: TRBV24-1
DNA: TGTGCCACCAGTGACCCCAGAGGGGTTAGCGGGAGGTGGGAGACCCAGTACTTC
CDR3: CATSDPRGVSGRWETQYF

J: TRBJ2-3
D: TRBD2
size: .
V: TRBV28
DNA: TGTGCCAGCAGCTATAGCGGGGGGAACACAGATACGCAGTATTTT
CDR3: CASSYSGGNTDTQYF

J: TRBJ2-5
D: .
size: .
V: TRBV14
DNA: TGTGCCAGCAGCCAAGCAAAAACCCAGTACTTC
CDR3: CASSQAKTQYF

J: TRBJ1-1
D: .
size: .
V: TRBV6-5
DNA: TGTGCCAGCAGTCTCCGGGGGTCCGGCACTGAAGCTTTCTTT
CDR3: CASSLRGSGTEAFF

J: TRBJ2-1
D: .
size: .
V: TRBV5-1
DNA: TGCGCCAGCAGCTTGGCCTGGGACTCCCAGCCGTTCTTC
CDR3: CASSLAWDSQPFF

J: TRBJ1-1
D: TRBD1
size: .
V: TRBV2
DNA: TGTGCCAGCACAGACCCTTTGGACAGGACTAACACTGAAGCTTTCTTT
CDR3: CASTDPLDRTNTEAFF

J: TRBJ1-5
D: TRBD1
size: .
V: TRBV27
DNA: TGTGCCAGCAGTTCCCTAGGACAGGGCAATCAGCCCCAGCATTTT
CDR3: CASSSLGQGNQPQHF

J: TRBJ2-2
D: .
size: .
V: TRBV9
DNA: TGTGCCAGCAGCCCCTCCGGAGCAACCGGGGAGCTGTTTTTT
CDR3: CASSPSGATGELFF

J: TRBJ2-7
D: .
size: .
V: TRBV20-1
DNA: TGCAGTGCTAGTCTGACTAGTTCCTACGAGCAGTACTTC
CDR3: CSASLTSSYEQYF

J: TRBJ1-2
D: .
size: .
V: TRBV15
DNA: TGTGCCACCAGCCCAGACACGAACTATGGCTACACCTTC
CDR3: CATSPDTNYGYTF

J: TRBJ2-7
D: TRBD1
size: .
V: TRBV5-4
DNA: TGTGCCAGCAGCCTGGCAACGACAGGGGGCGCAAGCGAGTACTTC
CDR3: CASSLATTGGASEYF

J: TRBJ1-3
D: .
size: .
V: TRBV7-2
DNA: TGTGCCAGCAGCTTAACCGGAGAGGCAGCCTCTGGAAACACCATATATTTT
CDR3: CASSLTGEAASGNTIYF

J: TRBJ1-5
D: TRBD1
size: .
V: TRBV2
DNA: TGTGCCAGCAGTGTCCTTGGACAGGGCCATAGCAATCAGCCCCAGCATTTT
CDR3: CASSVLGQGHSNQPQHF

J: TRBJ1-2
D: .
size: .
V: TRBV7-9
DNA: TGTGCCAGCAGCTTAGTCCAGACTAACTATGGCTACACCTTC
CDR3: CASSLVQTNYGYTF

J: TRBJ2-1
D: TRBD1
size: .
V: TRBV12-3/TRBV12-4
DNA: TGTGCCAGCAGTCACAGGGGTGAGCAGTTCTTC
CDR3: CASSHRGEQFF

J: TRBJ2-2
D: .
size: .
V: TRBV28
DNA: TGTGCCAGCACCGCGGCGGGATTGGGAGGCGGGGAGCTGTTTTTT
CDR3: CASTAAGLGGGELFF

J: TRBJ2-1
D: TRBD2
size: .
V: TRBV7-2
DNA: TGTGCCAGCAGCTCCAGACTAGCGGCGGGGGGCGATGAGCAGTTCTTC
CDR3: CASSSRLAAGGDEQFF

J: TRBJ2-2
D: .
size: .
V: TRBV11-2
DNA: TGTGCCAGCAGTACCTATCTAGGGGAGCTGTTTTTT
CDR3: CASSTYLGELFF

J: TRBJ1-4
D: TRBD1
size: .
V: TRBV6-6
DNA: TGTGCCAGCAGTTTTTTGGGACAGCCGCATGAAAAACTGTTTTTT
CDR3: CASSFLGQPHEKLFF

J: TRBJ2-7
D: TRBD1
size: few
V: TRBV10-1
DNA: TGCGCCAGACCGGGACAGGTTTCCTACGAGCAGTACTTC
CDR3: CARPGQVSYEQYF

J: TRBJ1-1
D: .
size: .
V: TRBV12-3/TRBV12-4
DNA: TGTGCCAGCACCAAGACAGGAGGCACTGAAGCTTTCTTT
CDR3: CASTKTGGTEAFF

J: TRBJ2-7
D: TRBD1
size: .
V: TRBV6-5
DNA: TGTGCCAGCAACCCACAGGGGAGCACCTACGAGCAGTACTTC
CDR3: CASNPQGSTYEQYF

J: TRBJ1-3
D: .
size: .
V: TRBV15
DNA: TGTGCCACCAGCAGAGATCAGTCAGTCTCTGGAAACACCATATATTTT
CDR3: CATSRDQSVSGNTIYF

J: TRBJ1-5
D: TRBD1
size: .
V: TRBV5-8
DNA: TGTGCCAGCAGCCCTGGGACAGTCTATAGCAATCAGCCCCAGCATTTT
CDR3: CASSPGTVYSNQPQHF

J: TRBJ2-5
D: .
size: .
V: TRBV6-1
DNA: TGTGCCAGCAGTAGACAGTACCAAGAGACCCAGTACTTC
CDR3: CASSRQYQETQYF

J: TRBJ1-5
D: TRBD1
size: .
V: TRBV28
DNA: TGTGCCAGCAATCCGCCAGGGGGTAATCAGCCCCAGCATTTT
CDR3: CASNPPGGNQPQHF

J: TRBJ2-1
D: TRBD2
size: .
V: TRBV3-1/TRBV3-2
DNA: TGTGCCAGCAGCCAAGAGGGGTGGCGGACTAGGTTTCTTCATGAGCAGTTCTTC
CDR3: CASSQEGWRTRFLHEQFF

J: TRBJ1-2
D: .
size: .
V: TRBV4-1
DNA: TGCGCCAGCAGGCAAGCAGGGTTCTATGGCTACACCTTC
CDR3: CASRQAGFYGYTF

J: TRBJ1-2
D: .
size: once
V: TRBV30
DNA: TGTGCCTGGAGTTGGGGGGATACTAACTATGGCTACACCTTC
CDR3: CAWSWGDTNYGYTF

J: TRBJ1-1
D: .
size: .
V: TRBV11-1
DNA: TGTGCCAGCAGCCTACCCCGATGGGTCGGGGACACTGAAGCTTTCTTT
CDR3: CASSLPRWVGDTEAFF

J: TRBJ2-6
D: .
size: .
V: TRBV5-1
DNA: TGCGCCAGCAGCCGTAACAGGGGAGGAGGGGCCAACGTCCTGACTTTC
CDR3: CASSRNRGGGANVLTF

J: TRBJ2-1
D: TRBD2
size: once
V: TRBV30
DNA: TGTGCCTGGATGGGACTAGCTAACAATGAGCAGTTCTTC
CDR3: CAWMGLANNEQFF

J: TRBJ2-2
D: .
size: .
V: TRBV6-1
DNA: TGTGCCAGCAGTGAGGCCGGGGACACCGGGGAGCTGTTTTTT
CDR3: CASSEAGDTGELFF

J: TRBJ2-5
D: .
size: .
V: TRBV7-7
DNA: TGTGCTAGCAGCTTAGCGCGCGGGCAAGAGACCCAGTACTTC
CDR3: CASSLARGQETQYF

J: TRBJ2-7
D: .
size: .
V: TRBV30
DNA: TGTGCCTGGAGTGCGAGGGAAGGTACCTACGAGCAGTACTTC
CDR3: CAWSAREGTYEQYF

J: TRBJ1-4
D: TRBD1
size: .
V: TRBV18
DNA: TGTGCCAGCTCAAGGGGACAGGGGGCCGAAAAACTGTTTTTT
CDR3: CASSRGQGAEKLFF

J: TRBJ2-7
D: TRBD2
size: .
V: TRBV19
DNA: TGTGCCAGTAGTTCTGGACTAGCGGGGTTGGACGAGCAGTACTTC
CDR3: CASSSGLAGLDEQYF

J: TRBJ2-7
D: .
size: .
V: TRBV5-6
DNA: TGTGCCAGCAGCTCTCTGACAGGCCCGGGCGAGCAGTACTTC
CDR3: CASSSLTGPGEQYF

J: TRBJ2-4
D: .
size: once
V: TRBV28
DNA: TGTGCCAGCAGTCCCCCGGGGAGGACCGCCAAAAACATTCAGTACTTC
CDR3: CASSPPGRTAKNIQYF